Listed here are 17 T cell receptor beta chains from one sample, sequenced in a study of blood T cell repertoires in COVID-19. Repertoires were generated with immunoSEQ multiplex PCR, while TCRdb's copy carries only in-frame clones and drops some. The sample includes about 120,000 clones, around 89% of them seen just once. Source material: peripheral blood. These receptors came from an older woman with COVID-19, enrolled during active disease.

This sequence joins TRBV6-2 or TRBV6-3 and TRBJ1-6, with D unclear. Trimming cost V 3 bases and J 10 bases, with 7 bases left between them. Germline CDR1 MNHEY, CDR2 SVGEGT. The CDR3 contains 12 residues. The CDR3 nucleotides read TGTGCCAGCAGTTATGTCTACTCACCCCTCCACTTT. Protein sequence: CASSYVYSPLHF.

The V and J genes are TRBV6-5 and TRBJ1-6; D uncertain. This CDR3 is 14 amino acids long. V lost 2 bases and J lost 10, with 12 bases in between. CDR1 is MNHEY and CDR2 is SVGAGI in the germline V gene. The CDR3 here is CASSYVVEGSPLHF. For the CDR3, the DNA is TGTGCCAGCAGTTACGTTGTTGAGGGATCACCCCTCCACTTT.

V is TRBV9 and J is TRBJ1-1; D is uncertain. Germline V gene data show CDR1 as SGDLS and CDR2 as YYNGEE. This CDR3 spans 12 amino acids. Trimming cost V 0 bases and J 5 bases, with 5 bases left between them. In DNA, the CDR3 is TGTGCCAGCAGCGTAGCTGAGACTGAAGCTTTCTTT. This codes for CASSVAETEAFF.

The rearrangement joins TRBV6-5 to TRBJ1-1; D is possibly TRBD1 (5 bases). CDR1 MNHEY and CDR2 SVGAGI come from the germline V gene. CDR3 length equals 13 residues. Between the trimmed V and J ends, which lost 0 bases and 11 bases, there was a span of 13 bases. CDR3 DNA sequence: TGTGCCAGCAGTTACTCGAACGGGGGGAACGCTTTCTTT. Amino acid sequence: CASSYSNGGNAFF.

This chain joins TRBV19 and TRBJ1-1; D is unclear. CDR3 size: 12 residues. Germline values: CDR1 LNHDA, CDR2 SQIVND (reference sequence). With 1 base removed from V and 7 bases from J, the gap between germline ends came to 7 bases. Here the CDR3 DNA reads TGTGCCAGTAGTATAGGGGCACTTGAAGCTTTCTTT. The encoded protein is CASSIGALEAFF. Full variable domain (missing parts from reference TRBV19 and TRBJ1-1): DGGITQSPKYLFRKEGQNVTLSCEQNLNHDAMYWYRQDPGQGLRLIYYSQIVNDFQKGDIAEGYSVSREKKESFPLTVTSAQKNPTAFYLCASSIGALEAFFGQGTRLTVV.

The chain recombines TRBV5-4 with TRBJ2-3; 15 positions match TRBD2. Germline V gene sequence: CDR1 SGHNT, CDR2 YYREEE (reference sequence). V dropped 3 bases and J dropped 8; count of bases not matched to a gene: 7. CDR3 size: 16 residues. The DNA for the CDR3 is TGTGCCAGCAGCTCCGGGACTAGCGGGGGGAAGGCTACGCAGTATTTT. It translates to CASSSGTSGGKATQYF.

V usage is TRBV6-5 and J usage is TRBJ2-7, with D perhaps TRBD1 (5 bases). Germline V gene lookup returns CDR1 MNHEY and CDR2 SVGAGI. V lost 7 bases and J 5 bases, leaving 18 bases between the germline ends. The length of the CDR3 is 14 residues. The CDR3 DNA reads TGTGCCAGCACCGGACGTTCAGGGTCCCACGAGCAGTACTTC. Its translation: CASTGRSGSHEQYF.

This rearrangement joins TRBV5-5 to TRBJ1-2; TRBD1 might be the D (6 bases). Germline CDR1 reads SGHKS; CDR2 reads YYEKEE (reference sequence). Trimming left V 4 bases short and J 0 bases short, with 10 bases between. This CDR3 region has 14 residues. In DNA, the CDR3 is TGTGCCAGCAGCGGACAGCTAGCTAACTATGGCTACACCTTC. Amino acids: CASSGQLANYGYTF.

The J gene is TRBJ2-3, the V gene TRBV13, with D maybe TRBD2 (6 bases). V dropped 5 bases and J dropped 0 bases, with 9 bases sitting between them. The CDR3 spans 14 residues. Germline CDR1 is PRHDT and CDR2 is FYEKMQ (reference sequence). CDR3 DNA sequence: TGTGCCAGCAGCATCGGGGGTAGCACAGATACGCAGTATTTT. Its protein product is CASSIGGSTDTQYF. Filled out from reference TRBV13 and TRBJ2-3, the complete variable domain reads AAGVIQSPRHLIKEKRETATLKCYPIPRHDTVYWYQQGPGQDPQFLISFYEKMQSDKGSIPDRFSAQQFSDYHSELNMSSLELGDSALYFCASSIGGSTDTQYFGPGTRLTVL.

The V gene is TRBV3-1 (or the pseudogene TRBV3-2), the J gene TRBJ2-1; tentative D call: TRBD2 (7 bases). This CDR3 comprises 16 residues. The V gene lost 3 bases and the J gene lost 12 bases, with 24 bases spanning the gap. Germline CDR1 reads LGHDT; CDR2 reads YNNKEL (reference sequence). The CDR3 DNA is TGTGCCAGCAGCCAGGGGAGCGGGGTTAGCTTAGGGGGGCAGTTCTTC. This encodes CASSQGSGVSLGGQFF.

The J gene is TRBJ1-2, the V gene TRBV2; 8 positions agree with TRBD1. V trimming: 6 bases; J trimming: 4 bases; junction bases outside the gene matches: 7. Germline V gene lookup returns CDR1 SNHLY and CDR2 FYNNEI. This CDR3 spans 14 amino acids. CDR3 loop: CASRMTGVGYGYTF. As DNA, the CDR3 is TGTGCCAGCAGGATGACAGGGGTTGGCTATGGCTACACCTTC.

Details on this clone: At one end the junction does not follow the germline gene, possibly because of a read error. The genes are TRBV6-5 and TRBJ1-2, with D possibly TRBD1 on 6 matching bases. This CDR3 has 14 residues. Germline V gene sequence: CDR1 MNHEY, CDR2 SVGAGI. The CDR3 sequence is CASKHGQPNYGYTF. The DNA of the CDR3 is TGTGCCAGCAAACACGGACAGCCTAATTATGGCTACACCTTC.

The chain carries TRBV6-5 and TRBJ2-7; 8 bases line up with TRBD1. Trimming cost V 5 bases and J 5 bases; bases outside gene matches: 2. CDR3 length equals 12 residues. Germline V gene data show CDR1 as MNHEY and CDR2 as SVGAGI. The CDR3 DNA follows: TGTGCCAGCAGTAGGACAGGGAACGAGCAGTACTTC. Encoded protein: CASSRTGNEQYF.

The V gene is TRBV9, the J gene TRBJ1-2, with D unresolved. The V gene lost 4 bases and the J gene lost 4 bases, with 8 bases spanning the gap. This CDR3 contains 12 residues. Per germline, CDR1 SGDLS and CDR2 YYNGEE. The chain's CDR3 is CASSTRAYGYTF. CDR3 DNA: TGTGCCAGCAGCACACGTGCCTATGGCTACACCTTC.

The V and J genes are TRBV19 and TRBJ1-1, with a possible D match to TRBD1 (5 bases). Trimming removed 1 base at V and 2 bases at J, with 14 bases between. Germline V gives CDR1 LNHDA, CDR2 SQIVND (reference sequence). CDR3 size: 16 residues. For the CDR3, the DNA is TGTGCCAGTAGTATAGCGCGGGGCCACTCAAACACTGAAGCTTTCTTT. Residues: CASSIARGHSNTEAFF.

The chain is built from TRBV9 and TRBJ1-4; D may be TRBD1 (5 bases). The CDR3 runs 15 residues. Trimming took off 4 bases at V and 2 bases at J, with 12 bases between the two ends. CDR1 and CDR2 from the germline V gene are SGDLS and YYNGEE. The CDR3 DNA sequence: TGTGCCAGCAGCCCCCGGGGGACCACTAATGAAAAACTGTTTTTT. Its translation is CASSPRGTTNEKLFF.

The chain has TRBV6-1 and TRBJ2-7, with 9 nucleotides matching TRBD2. The trim removed 2 bases at V and 7 bases at J, leaving 6 bases unmatched. In germline, CDR1 is MNHNS, CDR2 SASEGT. The CDR3 spans 14 residues. CDR3 DNA sequence: TGTGCCAGCAGTGAACGGAGCGGGGGGATTGAGCAGTACTTC. Translating it yields CASSERSGGIEQYF.